This T cell receptor beta chain originates from a study of T-cell memory formation after mild COVID-19. For the study at large: Each donor largely had its own TCR clusters. Findings and caveats of the study: Mainly CM and EM harbored the contracting CD4+ clones; mainly EMRA harbored the CD8+ ones. The second-wave clones peaking on day 37 were not confirmed as SARS-CoV-2-specific.

V lost 2 bases and J lost 7; bases outside the gene matches: 7. CDR3 size: 14 residues. Germline V CDR1 and CDR2: GTSNPN, SVGIG (reference sequence). TCR alpha and TCR beta cDNA libraries carrying sample barcodes and UMIs came from 5'RACE with constant-segment primers. Via MiXCR, TCRdb re-called the 5' RACE reads, giving one row per CDR3 protein. The sample includes roughly 250,000 distinct CDR3 sequences, about 16% of them seen just once. About this clonotype: Its antigen is not known.

The chain links TRBV30 to TRBJ1-4, with 7 bases aligning to TRBD1. Sequencing was performed on PBMCs or a T cell subset sorted from them (not recorded which). The origin of this receptor is a man aged 18 to 35 who had mild COVID-19 (a few samples of this study predate the infection). Cell type and time point are not known. The DNA of the CDR3 is TGTGCCTGGAGTTTTGACAGGGTGGGTGAAAAACTGTTTTTT. It yields the protein CAWSFDRVGEKLFF.